Given below is one TCR beta chain in context. Its antigen is unknown. This sample was taken from a study of cytomegalovirus exposure and HLA in healthy donors. Study-level findings and limits: Investigators reported 150 to 200 TCR beta chains as tied to cytomegalovirus. CMV antigen specificity of three CMV-associated chains was confirmed in vitro. Reported results showed that the classifier diagnosed cytomegalovirus status with high specificity and sensitivity. First-cohort TCR clusters tended to co-occur in the roughly 130 validation repertoires, a later analysis found.

This CDR3 spans 12 amino acids. V was clipped by 0 bases and J by 9 bases, with 7 bases between them. Germline V CDR1 and CDR2: SGHRS, YFSETQ. This table comes from immunoSEQ multiplex PCR, and its TCRdb copy is limited to in-frame clones, with some not included. Of about 150,000 clones listed, more than 80% are singletons. The V and J genes are TRBV5-1 and TRBJ2-1, with D unclear. The sample was PBMCs. The clonotype originates from a woman aged 25 to 45 in good health and CMV-seropositive. The CDR3 sequence: CASSLAGFEQFF. The CDR3 bases are TGCGCCAGCAGCTTGGCCGGGTTTGAGCAGTTCTTC.